This passage covers 14 T cell receptor beta chains from one sample sequenced in a study of identical twins. TCRdb re-called the 5' RACE reads through MiXCR, storing one row per CDR3 protein. The sample records 1,800,000 or so distinct CDR3 sequences, around a third being singletons. The sample consisted of cord blood. The receptors originated from a newborn girl in good health.

The chain couples TRBV10-3 to TRBJ1-6, with 8 bases lining up with TRBD1. The CDR3 extends over 14 amino acids. Germline CDR1 reads ENHRY; CDR2 reads SYGVKD. The V segment lost 4 bases and the J segment 9 bases; nucleotides outside the gene matches: 5. In DNA form, the CDR3 reads TGTGCCATCAGTGTGTCAGGGGGCTTTTCACCCCTCCACTTT. Its protein is CAISVSGGFSPLHF.

This clonotype was observed at least ten times. The J gene is TRBJ2-1, the V gene TRBV10-3, with D unclear. V was trimmed by 3 bases and J by 0 bases, leaving 3 bases between them. The CDR3 is 13 residues long. Looked up from germline, CDR1 is ENHRY and CDR2 is SYGVKD. The chain's CDR3 is CAISDSSYNEQFF. The CDR3 DNA sequence: TGTGCCATCAGTGACAGCTCCTACAATGAGCAGTTCTTC.

This clonotype was seen only once. The chain uses TRBV27 and TRBJ1-6, with a tentative D call TRBD1 (5 bases). Trimming left V 2 bases short and J 3 bases short, with 8 bases between. Germline CDR1 is MNHEY and CDR2 is SMNVEV (reference sequence). This CDR3 contains 15 residues. CDR3 nucleotide sequence: TGTGCCAGCAGTTTAAGGACATTCTATAATTCACCCCTCCACTTT. This codes for CASSLRTFYNSPLHF.

This clonotype was recorded many times. CDR3 in DNA: TGTGCCAGCAGCCGACTAGATACCGGGGAGCTGTTTTTT. Translating gives CASSRLDTGELFF. The rearrangement uses TRBV4-2 and TRBJ2-2, with D perhaps TRBD2 (6 bases). The CDR3 runs 13 residues. V was trimmed by 4 bases and J by 5 bases, leaving 8 bases between them. Germline CDR1 is LGHNA and CDR2 is YNFKEQ.

The CDR3 region is CASSLARGSAKNIQYF. DNA for the CDR3: TGTGCCAGCAGCTTAGCGCGCGGGTCAGCCAAAAACATTCAGTACTTC. The chain links TRBV7-2 to TRBJ2-4; a possible D gene is TRBD2 (5 bases). Trimming took 0 bases from V and 0 from J, leaving 9 bases between them. The CDR3 is 16 amino acids. Germline loops: CDR1 SGHTA, CDR2 FQGNSA.

This clonotype was seen more than once but under ten times. V is TRBV7-8 and J is TRBJ2-3; 7 bases agree with TRBD2. V shed 4 bases, J shed 0 bases, and the junction held 10 bases outside the gene matches. Germline CDR1 and CDR2: SGHVS and FQNEAQ. The CDR3 spans 17 residues. CDR3 in DNA: TGTGCCAGCAGCTCCGTTCGCCTAGCGGCTAGCACAGATACGCAGTATTTT. Amino acid sequence: CASSSVRLAASTDTQYF.

The J gene is TRBJ2-3, the V gene TRBV20-1; D unresolved. The V gene's germline CDR1 is DFQATT and CDR2 SNEGSKA (reference sequence). This CDR3 has 12 amino acids. Trimming removed 1 base at V and 6 bases at J, with 8 bases between. CDR3 loop: CSARAVLDTQYF. For the CDR3, the DNA is TGCAGTGCTAGAGCGGTATTGGATACGCAGTATTTT.

The chain combines TRBV7-8 with TRBJ2-1; D is uncertain. This CDR3 contains 13 residues. CDR1 and CDR2 from the germline V gene are SGHVS and FQNEAQ. V lost 4 bases and J lost 3, with 7 bases in between. The CDR3 DNA reads TGTGCCAGCAGCTCCGAATACTACAATGAGCAGTTCTTC. Translation: CASSSEYYNEQFF.

The chain is built from TRBV9 and TRBJ2-4, with 9 bases aligning to TRBD2. The DNA end favors TRBJ2-5, so the J call may be wrong. From germline, CDR1 is SGDLS and CDR2 YYNGEE. This CDR3 contains 16 residues. The CDR3 DNA sequence: TGTGCCAGCAGCGTAGCTGGGGGACTAGCAGGGGAGACCCAGTACTTC. Encoded protein: CASSVAGGLAGETQYF.

The rearrangement uses TRBV7-2 and TRBJ1-1; possible D gene TRBD1, 5 bases. The CDR3 totals 15 residues. V lost 2 bases, J lost 1 base, and 11 bases lay in between. CDR1 and CDR2 (germline): SGHTA, FQGNSA. The CDR3: CASSLYGTWNTEAFF. CDR3 coding DNA: TGTGCCAGCAGCTTATATGGGACCTGGAACACTGAAGCTTTCTTT.

This chain joins TRBV5-5 and TRBJ2-3; 9 nucleotides line up with TRBD2. Per the germline V gene, CDR1 is SGHKS and CDR2 is YYEKEE (reference sequence). Germline trimming cut 4 bases from V and 3 bases from J; bases unmatched to any gene: 9. This CDR3 has 16 amino acids. In DNA form, the CDR3 reads TGTGCCAGCAGCACCCTTAGCGGGAGCGGTACAGATACGCAGTATTTT. Its translation: CASSTLSGSGTDTQYF.

The chain joins TRBV20-1 to TRBJ2-7; TRBD1 matches at 8 bases. This CDR3 spans 13 amino acids. The trim removed 3 bases at V and 2 bases at J, leaving 3 bases unmatched. Germline CDR1 and CDR2: DFQATT and SNEGSKA (reference sequence). The CDR3 sequence is CSARTGDAYEQYF. The CDR3 nucleotides are TGCAGTGCTAGGACAGGGGACGCCTACGAGCAGTACTTC.

This clonotype has a handful of counts. V gene TRBV6-2 or TRBV6-3 combines with J gene TRBJ1-1; TRBD1 might be the D (5 bases). The CDR3 runs to 15 residues. V lost 2 bases to trimming and J lost 4 bases, with 14 bases between them. Germline V gives CDR1 MNHEY, CDR2 SVGEGT. The CDR3 sequence: CASSYVGGRGTEAFF. For the CDR3, the DNA is TGTGCCAGCAGTTACGTGGGGGGTAGGGGCACTGAAGCTTTCTTT.

The chain couples TRBV29-1 to TRBJ1-1; possibly TRBD1 for D (5 bases). This CDR3 is 12 amino acids long. The germline V gene encodes CDR1 SQVTM and CDR2 ANQGSEA. Trimming removed 6 bases from V and 2 bases from J, with 10 bases in between. CDR3 amino acids: CSVIRANTEAFF. CDR3 coding DNA: TGCAGCGTGATCAGGGCCAACACTGAAGCTTTCTTT.